This is a list of T cell receptor beta chains from one sample in a study of TIL therapy for anti-PD-1-resistant metastatic lung cancer. Assay used: immunoSEQ multiplex PCR; TCRdb lists only in-frame clones, some missing. The repertoire holds 95,000 or so clones, with roughly 65% as singletons. The material sequenced was tumor tissue, taken at baseline. All receptors derive from a person between 30 and 79 years old with non-small cell lung cancer. Both conserved end residues are part of each CDR3. A D gene is named only where the DNA matches it firmly. Clone size, where shown, is once, few, many, or a class for clones that have expanded.

d_call j_call clone_size v_call cdr3_aa cdr3_nt
- TRBJ2-7 - TRBV12-3/TRBV12-4 CASSKAHDEQYF TGTGCCAGCAGTAAGGCGCACGACGAGCAGTACTTC
- TRBJ1-1 - TRBV7-2 CASSLEQAEAFF TGTGCCAGCAGCTTAGAACAGGCTGAAGCTTTCTTT
TRBD2 TRBJ2-1 - TRBV7-2 CASSPGRASAEQFF TGTGCCAGCAGCCCCGGGAGGGCGTCCGCTGAGCAGTTCTTC
TRBD1 TRBJ2-1 - TRBV28 CASSSTGQGYNEQFF TGTGCCAGCAGTTCGACGGGACAGGGCTACAATGAGCAGTTCTTC
- TRBJ2-3 - TRBV28 CASRMTEDTQYF TGTGCCAGCAGAATGACCGAGGATACGCAGTATTTT
TRBD1 TRBJ2-7 - TRBV28 CASAGTGYYEQYF TGTGCCAGCGCCGGGACAGGGTACTACGAGCAGTACTTC
TRBD1 TRBJ1-3 - TRBV18 CASSPTGDSGNTIYF TGTGCCAGCTCACCTACAGGGGACTCTGGAAACACCATATATTTT
- TRBJ2-7 - TRBV7-8 CASSAEQGYIEQYF TGTGCCAGCAGCGCGGAACAGGGTTACATCGAGCAGTACTTC
- TRBJ1-2 few TRBV11-2 CASGQAEIVGYTF TGTGCCAGCGGTCAGGCGGAAATAGTAGGCTACACCTTC
- TRBJ1-2 few TRBV10-3 CAISTGPSGYTF TGTGCCATCTCGACAGGCCCCTCGGGCTACACCTTC
TRBD1 TRBJ1-2 - TRBV6-6 CASSPRTGEGYTF TGTGCCAGCAGTCCCCGGACAGGGGAAGGCTACACCTTC
- TRBJ2-7 - TRBV4-1 CASSQGRGASYEQYF TGCGCCAGCAGCCAAGGGAGGGGGGCGTCCTACGAGCAGTACTTC
- TRBJ1-5 - TRBV4-1 CASSQAQGPGNQPQHF TGCGCCAGCAGCCAAGCCCAGGGGCCGGGCAATCAGCCCCAGCATTTT
- TRBJ2-3 - TRBV7-8 CASQPQLAVDTQYF TGTGCCAGCCAACCACAACTAGCCGTAGATACGCAGTATTTT
TRBD1 TRBJ2-5 - TRBV7-7 CASSPNTGGETQYF TGTGCTAGCAGCCCAAATACAGGGGGAGAGACCCAGTACTTC
- TRBJ2-7 - TRBV2 CASSGAIDRLSYEQYF TGTGCCAGCAGTGGCGCCATTGACAGACTCTCCTACGAGCAGTACTTC
TRBD1 TRBJ2-5 - TRBV29-1 CSVHRGALFSETQYF TGCAGCGTTCACAGGGGCGCCCTATTCTCAGAGACCCAGTACTTC
TRBD1 TRBJ2-4 - TRBV7-2 CASSFTGENIQYF TGTGCCAGCAGCTTTACAGGGGAAAACATTCAGTACTTC
- TRBJ2-5 few TRBV6-5 CASSYGRGLKTQYF TGTGCCAGCAGTTACGGTAGAGGGCTGAAGACCCAGTACTTC
- TRBJ2-5 - TRBV4-1 CASSQWLQETQYF TGCGCCAGCAGCCAGTGGCTACAGGAGACCCAGTACTTC
- TRBJ2-5 once TRBV5-1 CASRPGQQETQYF TGCGCCAGCAGACCCGGACAGCAAGAGACCCAGTACTTC
- TRBJ2-2 - TRBV18 CASSPASRNTGELFF TGTGCCAGCTCACCAGCATCGAGAAACACCGGGGAGCTGTTTTTT
- TRBJ1-5 - TRBV19 CASSIDGSRARPQHF TGTGCCAGTAGTATTGATGGTTCAAGAGCTCGGCCCCAGCATTTT
- TRBJ1-5 - TRBV6-5 CASSPTAQPQHF TGTGCCAGCAGTCCGACAGCGCAGCCCCAGCATTTT
- TRBJ2-5 - TRBV4-1 CASSGRDTDVSLYQETQYF TGCGCCAGCAGCGGCCGGGACACCGATGTCTCCTTGTACCAAGAGACCCAGTACTTC